This TCR beta chain was sequenced for a study of T cell changes during pregnancy in multiple sclerosis. Trimming removed 1 base from V and 12 bases from J; junction bases left unmatched: 10. The germline gives CDR1 LNHDA, CDR2 SQIVND (reference sequence). The CDR3 runs 16 residues. The data were produced by immunoSEQ multiplex PCR, yet TCRdb's version contains in-frame clones alone and is incomplete. The sample has roughly 23,000 clones; 91% are singletons. V gene TRBV19 combines with J gene TRBJ2-1, with 12 bases fitting TRBD2. The TCR originated in a female donor in good health, enrolled as a control in a pregnancy study. The material was CD4+ T cells from peripheral blood mononuclear cells, obtained in the third trimester of pregnancy. This CDR3 reads CASSIGLAGVLGGQFF. CDR3 bases: TGTGCCAGTAGTATAGGACTAGCGGGAGTCCTCGGGGGGCAGTTCTTC.